A single sample is the source of the 22 T cell receptor beta chains below, sequenced in a study of control samples from healthy donors and cancer patients. The protocol was immunoSEQ multiplex PCR, while the TCRdb copy is restricted to in-frame clones and leaves out a portion. The profile shows around 70,000 clones, 70% to 90% of them singletons. The material sequenced was PBMCs. All receptors come from a woman in her forties or fifties with head and neck cancer.

This clone was observed once. The J gene is TRBJ2-3, the V gene TRBV2; tentatively, D is TRBD1 (5 bases). The CDR3 consists of 13 residues. Between the trimmed V and J ends, which lost 6 bases and 3 bases, there was a span of 10 bases. CDR1 and CDR2 (germline): SNHLY, FYNNEI. The CDR3 DNA is TGTGCCAGCAGGGGCAGGGTTACAGATACGCAGTATTTT. Its protein product is CASRGRVTDTQYF.

This chain joins TRBV5-1 and TRBJ2-5; 7 bases map to TRBD2. CDR1 and CDR2 from the germline V gene are SGHRS and YFSETQ. The V segment lost 3 bases and the J segment 9 bases; nucleotides outside the gene matches: 14. This CDR3 is built from 15 residues. CDR3 loop: CASSYQTSPRGAQYF. The CDR3 DNA reads TGCGCCAGCAGCTACCAGACTAGCCCACGGGGGGCCCAGTACTTC.

This clone appeared a single time. The chain employs TRBV3-1 (or the pseudogene TRBV3-2) and TRBJ1-2, with 9 positions matching TRBD1. The CDR3 sequence is 15 residues long. Trimming at V came to 1 base and at J to 4 bases, leaving 4 bases not matched to a gene. CDR1 is LGHDT, CDR2 YNNKEL, per germline (reference sequence). CDR3 DNA sequence: TGTGCCAGCAGCCAAGGAACAGGGGGCGGCTATGGCTACACCTTC. As protein: CASSQGTGGGYGYTF.

A few counts support this clone. The genes are TRBV30 and TRBJ1-4; D ambiguous. The CDR3 consists of 13 residues. Germline V CDR1 and CDR2: GTSNPN, SVGIG (reference sequence). V was pared by 0 bases and J by 8 bases, with 10 bases between. The CDR3 sequence: CAWSVPGREKLFF. DNA of the CDR3: TGTGCCTGGAGTGTACCGGGAAGAGAAAAACTGTTTTTT. The entire variable domain, with the rest obtained from reference TRBV30 and TRBJ1-4, is as follows: SQTIHQWPATLVQPVGSPLSLECTVEGTSNPNLYWYRQAAGRGLQLLFYSVGIGQISSEVPQNLSASRPQDRQFILSSKKLLLSDSGFYLCAWSVPGREKLFFGSGTQLSVL.

This chain uses TRBV3-1 (or the pseudogene TRBV3-2) with TRBJ1-3; D is unclear. V dropped 1 base and J dropped 0 bases, with 16 bases sitting between them. The CDR3 contains 18 residues. Germline CDR1 is LGHDT and CDR2 is YNNKEL (reference sequence). CDR3 amino acids: CASSQVMGRASSGNTIYF. For the CDR3, the DNA is TGTGCCAGCAGCCAAGTAATGGGTAGGGCCAGCTCTGGAAACACCATATATTTT.

The rearrangement uses TRBV25-1 and TRBJ1-6; D unclear. The CDR3 totals 15 residues. Germline assignment: CDR1 MGHDK and CDR2 SYGVNS. Between the trimmed V and J ends, which lost 1 base and 5 bases, there was a span of 9 bases. The CDR3 nucleotides are TGTGCCAGCAGTGAATTATCGCCGAATAATTCACCCCTCCACTTT. Amino acids: CASSELSPNNSPLHF.

The J gene is TRBJ1-2, the V gene TRBV6-2 or TRBV6-3; 10 bases map to TRBD1. Germline V gives CDR1 MNHEY, CDR2 SVGEGT. The J segment lost 4 bases and the V segment lost 5 bases, leaving 7 bases of the junction unmatched. The CDR3 has 15 amino acids. The CDR3 sequence: CASSGPGQGSYGYTF. DNA for the CDR3: TGTGCCAGCAGTGGGCCGGGACAGGGGAGCTATGGCTACACCTTC.

The gene calls are TRBV6-2 or TRBV6-3 and TRBJ1-1; the match to TRBD1 covers 9 bases. V was clipped by 2 bases and J by 2 bases; unmatched bases: 9. Germline assignment: CDR1 MNHEY and CDR2 SVGEGT. CDR3 length: 17 residues. CDR3 amino acids: CASSYPRTGATNTEAFF. Here the CDR3 DNA reads TGTGCCAGCAGTTACCCGAGGACAGGGGCGACTAACACTGAAGCTTTCTTT.

The chain uses TRBV2 and TRBJ1-1; a weak D match, TRBD1 (6 bases). CDR1 SNHLY and CDR2 FYNNEI come from the germline V gene. This CDR3 spans 11 amino acids. V dropped 5 bases and J dropped 11 bases, with 12 bases sitting between them. This CDR3 is CASSPGVMAFF. As DNA, the CDR3 is TGTGCCAGCAGTCCAGGGGTTATGGCTTTCTTT. Looking up the rest from reference TRBV2 and TRBJ1-1 gives the full variable domain: EPEVTQTPSHQVTQMGQEVILRCVPISNHLYFYWYRQILGQKVEFLVSFYNNEISEKSEIFDDQFSVERPDGSNFTLKIRSTKLEDSAMYFCASSPGVMAFFGQGTRLTVV.

The CDR3 loop reads CASSLALGGNSPLHF. CDR3 nucleotide sequence: TGTGCCAGCAGCTTAGCGCTAGGGGGCAATTCACCCCTCCACTTT. The chain is built from TRBV7-2 and TRBJ1-6; TRBD1 matches at 7 bases. The CDR3 extends over 15 amino acids. V was clipped by 0 bases and J by 7 bases; unmatched bases: 3. Germline CDR1 reads SGHTA; CDR2 reads FQGNSA.

Details on this clone: Other DNA sequences in the sample encode the same CDR3. The chain has TRBV19 and TRBJ2-3; 8 nucleotides match TRBD2. V was pared by 5 bases and J by 0 bases, with 13 bases of the junction left unmatched. The CDR3 is made up of 18 amino acids. From germline, CDR1 is LNHDA and CDR2 SQIVND (reference sequence). CDR3 region: CASSGGGGGHPSTDTQYF. CDR3 DNA sequence: TGTGCCAGTAGTGGGGGTGGCGGGGGGCACCCTAGCACAGATACGCAGTATTTT.

The chain employs TRBV7-2 and TRBJ1-6; 8 bases align to TRBD1. J was trimmed by 6 bases and V by 5 bases; bases with no gene match: 6. This CDR3 is built from 15 residues. CDR1 is SGHTA and CDR2 is FQGNSA in the germline V gene. The CDR3 nucleotides are TGTGCCAGCAGCGGCCGGGACAGGTTTAATTCACCCCTCCACTTT. This encodes CASSGRDRFNSPLHF. Together with reference TRBV7-2 and TRBJ1-6, the CDR3 gives the full variable domain: GAGVSQSPSNKVTEKGKDVELRCDPISGHTALYWYRQSLGQGLEFLIYFQGNSAPDKSGLPSDRFSAERTGGSVSTLTIQRTQQEDSAVYLCASSGRDRFNSPLHFGNGTRLTVT.

The V and J genes are TRBV6-6 and TRBJ1-5; TRBD1 agrees at 8 bases. V shed 6 bases, J shed 6 bases, and the junction held 4 bases outside the gene matches. The CDR3 sequence is 13 residues long. CDR1 is MNHNY and CDR2 is SVGAGI in the germline V gene (reference sequence). The CDR3 region is CASRTGEPQPQHF. The DNA of the CDR3 is TGTGCCAGCAGGACAGGGGAACCTCAGCCCCAGCATTTT.

V gene TRBV30 combines with J gene TRBJ2-7, with D possibly being TRBD1 (5 bases). Deletions cut 3 bases from V and 4 bases from J, with 10 bases between. Germline V CDR1 and CDR2: GTSNPN, SVGIG (reference sequence). The CDR3 totals 12 residues. Here the CDR3 DNA reads TGTGCCTGGAGCCCCCCAGGGTACGAGCAGTACTTC. This encodes CAWSPPGYEQYF.

The chain recombines TRBV7-8 with TRBJ2-7, with a tentative D call TRBD1 (5 bases). The length of the CDR3 is 11 residues. V was trimmed by 5 bases and J by 5 bases, leaving 7 bases between them. Germline V gene lookup returns CDR1 SGHVS and CDR2 FQNEAQ. CDR3 amino acids: CASSLRDEQYF. The CDR3 nucleotides read TGTGCCAGCAGCCTCAGGGACGAGCAGTACTTC.

The J gene is TRBJ1-1, the V gene TRBV10-3; the D is unclear. The CDR3 covers 14 residues. Germline V gene sequence: CDR1 ENHRY, CDR2 SYGVKD. V was trimmed by 3 bases and J by 10 bases, leaving 18 bases between them. CDR3 sequence (DNA): TGTGCCATCAGTGACCCGCGGGAAGGGAGAGGAGCTTTCTTT. This encodes CAISDPREGRGAFF.

V gene TRBV7-8 combines with J gene TRBJ1-1; D not certain. This CDR3 comprises 14 residues. The ends were cut back, 0 bases at V and 0 bases at J, with 5 bases in the middle. CDR1 is SGHVS, CDR2 FQNEAQ, per germline. CDR3 in amino acids: CASSLADLNTEAFF. For the CDR3, the DNA is TGTGCCAGCAGCTTAGCGGATTTGAACACTGAAGCTTTCTTT. The full variable domain, rest sourced from reference TRBV7-8 and TRBJ1-1, is GAGVSQSPRYKVAKRGQDVALRCDPISGHVSLFWYQQALGQGPEFLTYFQNEAQLDKSGLPSDRFFAERPEGSVSTLKIQRTQQEDSAVYLCASSLADLNTEAFFGQGTRLTVV.

This rearrangement joins TRBV7-3 to TRBJ1-5; no reliable D call. There are 13 residues in the CDR3. Germline CDR1 reads SGHTA; CDR2 reads FQGTGA. V was cut by 2 bases and J by 6 bases, with 8 bases left in between. CDR3 amino acids: CASSLLEVQPQHF. The CDR3 DNA reads as TGTGCCAGCAGCTTACTCGAGGTTCAGCCCCAGCATTTT.

The chain couples TRBV28 to TRBJ2-7; D call uncertain. From germline, CDR1 is MDHEN and CDR2 SYDVKM. The CDR3 sequence is 14 residues long. V gave up 5 bases and J gave up 2 bases, with 13 bases separating them. The DNA of the CDR3 is TGTGCCAGCAGTCCGGTCGGGCAGACCTACGAGCAGTACTTC. Amino acid sequence: CASSPVGQTYEQYF.

V gene TRBV27 combines with J gene TRBJ1-2, with D possibly matching TRBD1 (5 bases). CDR1 and CDR2 (germline): MNHEY, SMNVEV (reference sequence). V was clipped by 3 bases and J by 3 bases, with 11 bases between them. The CDR3 runs 14 residues. For the CDR3, the DNA is TGTGCCAGCAGTTTGGGACGTGGGGACTATGGCTACACCTTC. Residues: CASSLGRGDYGYTF.

This chain uses TRBV10-3 with TRBJ2-2, with D possibly TRBD1 on 6 matching bases. CDR1 is ENHRY, CDR2 SYGVKD, per germline. There are 18 residues in the CDR3. V lost 8 bases to trimming and J lost 5 bases, with 27 bases between them. The CDR3 DNA sequence: TGTGCCATCCGGCCGGCCCCACCGGGTCAGGGGTTAACCGGGGAGCTGTTTTTT. Its translation is CAIRPAPPGQGLTGELFF.

The rearrangement joins TRBV2 to TRBJ1-2, with no clear D. The CDR3 extends over 14 amino acids. CDR1 and CDR2 (germline): SNHLY, FYNNEI. Trimming cost V 6 bases and J 2 bases, with 13 bases left between them. The CDR3 bases are TGTGCCAGCAGGGCGTCAGACAAGAACTATGGCTACACCTTC. Translation gives CASRASDKNYGYTF.